This entry lists 20 T cell receptor beta chains sequenced from one sample in a study of T cells in Graves' hyperthyroidism and ophthalmopathy. There were TCR beta CDR3 regions amplified from RNA transcripts. The TCR CDR3 first-round RT-PCR relied on the HTBI primer set. TCRdb reprocessed the multiplex PCR reads via MiXCR and lists one record per CDR3 protein. The sample includes roughly 560,000 distinct CDR3 sequences, under 15% seen only once; the top ten take around 4.1%. Material for sequencing was blood. Every receptor here comes from a woman between 40 and 50 years old with Graves' ophthalmopathy.

Comments on this clonotype: A read error may explain this, as a much larger clone is one base away. This CDR3 fails to terminate in the conserved phenylalanine or tryptophan, so it likely reflects a read error. This chain connects TRBV28 to TRBJ1-2; a possible D gene is TRBD1 (5 bases). This CDR3 has 13 residues. The V and J ends lost 6 bases and 3 bases respectively, with 11 bases between them. Germline V gene sequence: CDR1 MDHEN, CDR2 SYDVKM. The CDR3 here is CASRTRGDYGYTL. The CDR3 region has the DNA TGTGCCAGCAGGACCCGGGGCGACTATGGCTACACCCTC.

The V and J genes are TRBV7-2 and TRBJ2-7; the match to TRBD1 covers 10 bases. V shed 5 bases and J 4 bases; nucleotides not matched to a gene: 8. CDR3 length: 15 amino acids. Germline CDR1 and CDR2: SGHTA and FQGNSA. The CDR3 sequence: CASSPTTGGGYEQYF. In nucleotides, the CDR3 is TGTGCCAGCAGCCCAACGACAGGGGGCGGGTACGAGCAGTACTTC.

This rearrangement joins TRBV30 to TRBJ2-7; a possible D gene is TRBD1 (6 bases). Germline loops: CDR1 GTSNPN, CDR2 SVGIG (reference sequence). V gave up 0 bases and J gave up 6 bases, with 9 bases separating them. CDR3 length: 12 residues. In DNA, the CDR3 is TGTGCCTGGAGTGTGGCAGGGGCCGAGCAGTACTTC. Translated: CAWSVAGAEQYF.

This clonotype was picked up many times. The chain links TRBV30 to TRBJ2-7; TRBD2 might be the D (5 bases). The CDR3 has 14 amino acids. Trimming took off 1 base at V and 3 bases at J, with 13 bases between the two ends. Germline CDR1 is GTSNPN and CDR2 is SVGIG (reference sequence). In DNA form, the CDR3 reads TGTGCCTGGAGTGGGAGGCCAGCCGGCTACGAGCAGTACTTC. Its protein is CAWSGRPAGYEQYF.

At least ten counts were recorded for this clonotype. The chain uses TRBV30 and TRBJ1-1, with no clear D. The germline V and J ends were trimmed by 4 bases and 1 base, with 10 bases remaining between them. Looked up from germline, CDR1 is GTSNPN and CDR2 is SVGIG (reference sequence). The CDR3 sequence is 13 residues long. CDR3 protein: CAWNGFWNTEAFF. The CDR3 nucleotides are TGTGCCTGGAATGGCTTTTGGAACACTGAAGCTTTCTTT.

The genes are TRBV4-1 and TRBJ2-2; weak D call: TRBD2 (5 bases). The CDR3 is made up of 15 amino acids. Germline V CDR1 and CDR2: MGHRA, YSYEKL. V shed 1 base and J shed 6 bases, with 12 bases lying between them. CDR3 amino acids: CASSQAPSSAGELFF. In DNA, the CDR3 is TGCGCCAGCAGCCAAGCCCCTAGCAGTGCCGGGGAGCTGTTTTTT.

There are many counts of this clonotype. The chain joins TRBV29-1 to TRBJ2-7; 8 bases map to TRBD1. The CDR3 is 13 amino acids. V lost 1 base, J lost 7 bases, and 6 bases stayed unmatched. Germline V gene sequence: CDR1 SQVTM, CDR2 ANQGSEA. CDR3 bases: TGCAGCGTTGAAGTGCAGGGGGCGAGGGAGCAGTACTTC. Protein: CSVEVQGAREQYF.

This clonotype was seen at least ten times. This rearrangement joins TRBV27 to TRBJ2-7; weak D call: TRBD2 (6 bases). Germline V gives CDR1 MNHEY, CDR2 SMNVEV (reference sequence). Trimming took off 3 bases at V and 3 bases at J, with 12 bases between the two ends. The CDR3 runs 14 residues. The chain's CDR3 is CASSFSGLHYEQYF. CDR3 sequence (DNA): TGTGCCAGCAGTTTTTCGGGACTTCACTACGAGCAGTACTTC.

This clonotype has ten or more counts. The rearrangement links TRBV12-3 or TRBV12-4 to TRBJ2-7; 14 nucleotides match TRBD2. Trimming cost V 5 bases and J 6 bases; bases outside gene matches: 6. The CDR3 contains 15 residues. CDR3 sequence: CASSVGTSGSSEQYF. CDR3 nucleotides: TGTGCCAGCAGTGTTGGGACTAGCGGGAGTAGCGAGCAGTACTTC.

This clonotype was seen ten or more times. The chain's CDR3 is CSARKLGTSGGETQYF. CDR3 DNA sequence: TGCAGTGCTAGAAAACTTGGGACTTCCGGTGGAGAGACCCAGTACTTC. The genes are TRBV20-1 and TRBJ2-5; the D gene is possibly TRBD2 (6 bases). The germline gives CDR1 DFQATT, CDR2 SNEGSKA (reference sequence). CDR3 length: 16 residues. Trimming removed 2 bases at V and 4 bases at J, with 20 bases between.

The chain recombines TRBV3-1 with TRBJ2-2; no firm D call. Germline CDR1 reads LGHDT; CDR2 reads YNNKEL (reference sequence). The CDR3 length is 12 residues. V dropped 7 bases and J dropped 6 bases, with 9 bases sitting between them. As DNA, the CDR3 is TGTGCCAGCACCACAAGACCCGGGGAGCTGTTTTTT. This encodes CASTTRPGELFF.

This clonotype was found many times. This may be a read error: a much more frequent sequence differs by one nucleotide. The chain couples TRBV2 to TRBJ2-5; the D is unclear. The germline V gene encodes CDR1 SNHLY and CDR2 FYNNEI. The CDR3 has 11 amino acids. Between the trimmed V and J ends, which lost 11 bases and 1 base, there was a span of 8 bases. The CDR3 DNA is TGTGCCGGCTGGGGCCAAGAGACCCAGTACTTC. Translation gives CAGWGQETQYF. The complete variable domain, with remaining parts taken from reference TRBV2 and TRBJ2-5, reads EPEVTQTPSHQVTQMGQEVILRCVPISNHLYFYWYRQILGQKVEFLVSFYNNEISEKSEIFDDQFSVERPDGSNFTLKIRSTKLEDSAMYFCAGWGQETQYFGPGTRLLVL.

This clonotype was seen ten or more times. The CDR3 region is CASSVSGTSFLGTQYF. The CDR3 nucleotides read TGTGCCAGCAGCGTTTCTGGGACTAGTTTTTTGGGGACCCAGTACTTC. V is TRBV9 and J is TRBJ2-5; 8 positions match TRBD2. Trimming cost V 2 bases and J 7 bases; bases outside gene matches: 13. CDR1 SGDLS and CDR2 YYNGEE come from the germline V gene. This CDR3 spans 16 amino acids.

This clonotype was seen ten or more times. The junction does not match germline at one end; this may be a read error. This chain joins TRBV12-3 or TRBV12-4 and TRBJ2-5, with TRBD2 as a possible D gene (5 bases). The CDR3 is 11 residues long. Here the CDR3 DNA reads TGTGCCAGCAGCTTAGCGGAGACCCAGTACTTC. It translates to CASSLAETQYF.

The sample holds many counts of this clonotype. V and J are TRBV12-3 or TRBV12-4 and TRBJ1-2; the D gene is possibly TRBD1 (6 bases). V shed 3 bases and J shed 7 bases, with 15 bases lying between them. This CDR3 has 14 residues. CDR3 residues: CASSLYLGATGYTF. As DNA, the CDR3 is TGTGCCAGCAGTTTGTATCTGGGGGCGACTGGCTACACCTTC.

This clonotype was seen many times. The chain has TRBV15 and TRBJ1-2, with D maybe TRBD1 (5 bases). V was shortened by 2 bases and J by 3 bases, with 10 bases between the two germline ends. The germline V gene has CDR1 LNHNV and CDR2 YYDKDF (reference sequence). CDR3 length equals 14 residues. CDR3 DNA sequence: TGTGCCACCAGCAGACCTGGGACTGACTATGGCTACACCTTC. Translated, it gives CATSRPGTDYGYTF.

This clonotype was seen at least ten times. V is TRBV7-8 and J is TRBJ2-6, with 7 bases that match TRBD1. The V segment lost 3 bases and the J segment 2 bases; nucleotides outside the gene matches: 1. There are 15 residues in the CDR3. In germline, CDR1 is SGHVS, CDR2 FQNEAQ. The CDR3 loop reads CASSLGTAGANVLTF. Written as DNA, the CDR3 is TGTGCCAGCAGCTTGGGGACAGCTGGGGCCAACGTCCTGACTTTC.

CDR3 coding DNA: TGTGCCAGCAGCTCCCGCGGGACTAGCGGTCCTGGGGAGACCCAGTACTTC. Its protein product is CASSSRGTSGPGETQYF. The V gene is TRBV5-8, the J gene TRBJ2-5; 11 bases are a match to TRBD2. Germline CDR1 is SGHTS and CDR2 is YDEGEE. The CDR3 contains 17 residues. Germline trimming cut 3 bases from V and 5 bases from J; bases unmatched to any gene: 12.

This clonotype was seen ten or more times. The V and J genes are TRBV12-3 or TRBV12-4 and TRBJ1-1; 7 bases fit TRBD1. V lost 2 bases, J lost 1 base, and 4 bases stayed unmatched. The CDR3 has 15 residues. Written as DNA, the CDR3 is TGTGCCAGCAGTTTAAACAGGGGTGGGAACACTGAAGCTTTCTTT. Its protein product is CASSLNRGGNTEAFF.

This clonotype was counted between two and nine times. V gene TRBV6-2 or TRBV6-3 combines with J gene TRBJ2-5; tentatively, D is TRBD2 (6 bases). The V end was cut by 7 bases, the J end by 2 bases, with 14 bases between. Germline V gene lookup returns CDR1 MNHEY and CDR2 SVGEGT. CDR3 length: 14 residues. CDR3 DNA: TGTGCCAGCACCCTGACTAGTACTCAAGAGACCCAGTACTTC. This sequence encodes CASTLTSTQETQYF.